This entry lists 13 T cell receptor beta chains sequenced from one sample in a study of blood T cell repertoires in COVID-19. The table came from immunoSEQ multiplex PCR; TCRdb's copy has only in-frame clones and leaves some out. Among 100,000 to 150,000 clones listed, approximately 81% were seen once. Sample: peripheral blood. The receptors were gathered from a woman in her forties or fifties with acute or convalescent COVID-19.

Only one count was recorded for this clone. The V gene is TRBV10-1, the J gene TRBJ2-1; TRBD2 agrees at 8 bases. Germline lookup yields CDR1 WNHNN and CDR2 SYGVQD (reference sequence). Trimming took 2 bases from V and 4 from J; bases not matched to a gene: 10. The CDR3 contains 17 residues. CDR3 bases: TGCGCCAGCAGTGAGGGTGTCGGGTCTAGCGGGTACAATGAGCAGTTCTTC. Its protein is CASSEGVGSSGYNEQFF.

The chain recombines TRBV12-3 or TRBV12-4 with TRBJ1-1; D is unresolved. The CDR3 spans 12 residues. V was cut by 3 bases and J by 6 bases, with 8 bases left in between. The CDR3, as DNA: TGTGCCAGCAGTTTTCGGAGACCTGAAGCTTTCTTT. Translated, it gives CASSFRRPEAFF.

This chain uses TRBV7-2 with TRBJ2-7; TRBD2 matches 15 bases. After removal of 6 bases from V and 2 bases from J, the junction contained 2 bases not matched to a gene. Germline CDR1 SGHTA, CDR2 FQGNSA. CDR3 length equals 15 residues. The CDR3 DNA is TGTGCCAGCAGATGGACTAGCGGGGGGGCCTACGAGCAGTACTTC. Its protein is CASRWTSGGAYEQYF. The whole variable domain, filled in from reference TRBV7-2 and TRBJ2-7, reads GAGVSQSPSNKVTEKGKDVELRCDPISGHTALYWYRQSLGQGLEFLIYFQGNSAPDKSGLPSDRFSAERTGGSVSTLTIQRTQQEDSAVYLCASRWTSGGAYEQYFGPGTRLTVT.

This chain uses TRBV27 with TRBJ2-5; TRBD2 matches 14 bases. CDR3 size: 17 residues. Looked up from germline, CDR1 is MNHEY and CDR2 is SMNVEV (reference sequence). V lost 5 bases to trimming and J lost 2 bases; unmatched junction nucleotides: 7. This chain's CDR3 is CASSPGLAGGYQETQYF. The CDR3 DNA follows: TGTGCCAGCAGTCCTGGACTAGCGGGGGGTTATCAAGAGACCCAGTACTTC.

The V and J genes are TRBV10-2 and TRBJ1-1; TRBD1 agrees at 8 bases. CDR3 length: 14 amino acids. V lost 3 bases and J lost 1; bases outside the gene matches: 1. Looked up from germline, CDR1 is WSHSY and CDR2 is SAAADI. As DNA, the CDR3 is TGCGCCAGCAGTGACAGGGGGCGGAACACTGAAGCTTTCTTT. Protein sequence: CASSDRGRNTEAFF.

This clone has just one count. The chain links TRBV9 to TRBJ2-7; TRBD1 agrees at 7 bases. From germline, CDR1 is SGDLS and CDR2 YYNGEE. V trimming: 3 bases; J trimming: 7 bases; junction bases outside the gene matches: 7. The CDR3 covers 13 residues. CDR3 residues: CASSDDRAWEQYF. In nucleotides, the CDR3 is TGTGCCAGCAGCGACGACAGGGCTTGGGAGCAGTACTTC.

CDR3 in DNA: TGTGCCACACAGGAAAGGAGCACAGATACGCAGTATTTT. Translated: CATQERSTDTQYF. The gene calls are TRBV10-3 and TRBJ2-3, with D maybe TRBD1 (5 bases). The V gene lost 10 bases and the J gene lost 0 bases, with 11 bases spanning the gap. The CDR3 is 13 residues long. CDR1 is ENHRY, CDR2 SYGVKD, per germline.

The rearrangement joins TRBV27 to TRBJ2-7, with unresolved D. The CDR3 spans 15 residues. V dropped 5 bases and J dropped 0 bases, with 14 bases sitting between them. CDR1 is MNHEY and CDR2 is SMNVEV in the germline V gene (reference sequence). CDR3 region: CASSRTAQSSYEQYF. The CDR3 DNA is TGTGCCAGCAGTCGAACAGCCCAGAGCTCCTACGAGCAGTACTTC.

This sequence joins TRBV5-1 and TRBJ2-7; 13 bases map to TRBD2. J gave up 0 bases and V 4 bases, and 1 base lay outside the gene matches. The germline V gene encodes CDR1 SGHRS and CDR2 YFSETQ. The CDR3 length is 15 residues. The CDR3 nucleotides read TGCGCCAGCAGCGGGACTAGCGGGACCTCCTACGAGCAGTACTTC. It specifies CASSGTSGTSYEQYF.

This chain joins TRBV25-1 and TRBJ1-2; TRBD1 might be the D (5 bases). V was trimmed by 7 bases and J by 4 bases, leaving 7 bases between them. Per the germline V gene, CDR1 is MGHDK and CDR2 is SYGVNS. This CDR3 is built from 11 residues. CDR3 region: CASTDSYGYTF. The CDR3 coding sequence is TGTGCCAGCACTGACAGCTATGGCTACACCTTC.

The rearrangement links TRBV11-3 to TRBJ1-5, with D perhaps TRBD1 (5 bases). Trimming stripped 0 bases from V and 0 bases from J, with 9 bases between. CDR1 and CDR2 (germline): SGHNT, YENEEA. The CDR3 has 16 amino acids. CDR3 in amino acids: CASSLEDRYSNQPQHF. DNA of the CDR3: TGTGCCAGCAGCTTAGAAGACAGATATAGCAATCAGCCCCAGCATTTT.

The gene calls are TRBV11-2 and TRBJ2-4; a possible D gene is TRBD2 (6 bases). The CDR3 runs 14 residues. V dropped 6 bases and J dropped 3 bases, with 12 bases sitting between them. CDR1 and CDR2 (germline): SGHAT, FQNNGV. The DNA for the CDR3 is TGTGCCAGCAGAATTAGCGGAGGCAAAAACATTCAGTACTTC. Its protein is CASRISGGKNIQYF.

The chain has TRBV11-3 and TRBJ1-1; D gene ambiguous. Trimming shortened V by 5 bases and J by 0 bases, and 7 bases separated the two germline ends. The CDR3 is 13 amino acids. CDR1 is SGHNT and CDR2 is YENEEA in the germline V gene. The DNA for the CDR3 is TGTGCCAGCAGCCTCACAGTGAACACTGAAGCTTTCTTT. This translates into CASSLTVNTEAFF.